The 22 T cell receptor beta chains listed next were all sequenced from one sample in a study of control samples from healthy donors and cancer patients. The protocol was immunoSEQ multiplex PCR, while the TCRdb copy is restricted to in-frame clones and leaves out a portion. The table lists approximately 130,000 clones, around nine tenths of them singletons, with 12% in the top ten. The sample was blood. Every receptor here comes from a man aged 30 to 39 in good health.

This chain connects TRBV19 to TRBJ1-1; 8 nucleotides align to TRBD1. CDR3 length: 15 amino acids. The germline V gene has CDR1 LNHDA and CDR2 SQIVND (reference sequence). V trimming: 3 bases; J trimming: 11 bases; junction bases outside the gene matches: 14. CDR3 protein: CASSIGAGTGKDAFF. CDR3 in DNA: TGTGCCAGTAGTATCGGGGCTGGGACAGGTAAGGATGCTTTCTTT.

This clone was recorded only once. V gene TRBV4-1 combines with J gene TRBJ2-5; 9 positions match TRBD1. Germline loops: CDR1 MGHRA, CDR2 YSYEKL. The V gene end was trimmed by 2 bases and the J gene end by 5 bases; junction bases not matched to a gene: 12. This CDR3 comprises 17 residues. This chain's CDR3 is CASSQPPGQGFGETQYF. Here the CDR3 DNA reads TGCGCCAGCAGCCAACCACCGGGACAGGGATTCGGGGAGACCCAGTACTTC.

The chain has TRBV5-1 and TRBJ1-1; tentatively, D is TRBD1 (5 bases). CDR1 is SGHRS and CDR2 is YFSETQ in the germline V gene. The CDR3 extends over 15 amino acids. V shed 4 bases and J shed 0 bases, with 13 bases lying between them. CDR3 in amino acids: CASSVREAMNTEAFF. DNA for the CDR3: TGCGCCAGCAGCGTCAGGGAGGCCATGAACACTGAAGCTTTCTTT.

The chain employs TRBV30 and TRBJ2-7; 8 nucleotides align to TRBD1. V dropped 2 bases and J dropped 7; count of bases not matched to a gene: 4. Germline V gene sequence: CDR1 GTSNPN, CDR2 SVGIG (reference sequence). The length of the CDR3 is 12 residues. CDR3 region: CAWSRTGKEQYF. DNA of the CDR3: TGTGCCTGGAGTAGGACAGGGAAAGAGCAGTACTTC.

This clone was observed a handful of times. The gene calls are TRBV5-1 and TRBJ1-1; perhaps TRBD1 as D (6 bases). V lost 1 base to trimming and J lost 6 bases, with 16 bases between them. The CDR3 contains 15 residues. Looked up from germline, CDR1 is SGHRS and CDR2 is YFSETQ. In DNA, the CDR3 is TGCGCCAGCAGCTTGAAGGTGGGGGGCGCATCTGAAGCTTTCTTT. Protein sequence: CASSLKVGGASEAFF.

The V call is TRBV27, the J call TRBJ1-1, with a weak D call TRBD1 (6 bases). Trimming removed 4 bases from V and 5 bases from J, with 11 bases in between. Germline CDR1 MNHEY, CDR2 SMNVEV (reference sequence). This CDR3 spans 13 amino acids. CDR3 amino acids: CASSWQGSTEAFF. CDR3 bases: TGTGCCAGCAGTTGGCAGGGGAGTACTGAAGCTTTCTTT.

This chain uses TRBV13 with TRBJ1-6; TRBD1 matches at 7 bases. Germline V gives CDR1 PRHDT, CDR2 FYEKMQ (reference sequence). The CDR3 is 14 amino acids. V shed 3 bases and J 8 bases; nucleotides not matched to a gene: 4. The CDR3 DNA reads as TGTGCCAGCAGCTTCACAGGGGCAGATTCACCCCTCCACTTT. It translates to CASSFTGADSPLHF.

CDR3 nucleotides: TGTGCCAGCAGCACCCCGAATGAAAAACTGTTTTTT. This translates into CASSTPNEKLFF. The rearrangement uses TRBV28 and TRBJ1-4; D gene uncertain. The CDR3 runs 12 residues. Germline lookup yields CDR1 MDHEN and CDR2 SYDVKM. Trimming took off 6 bases at V and 5 bases at J, with 7 bases between the two ends.

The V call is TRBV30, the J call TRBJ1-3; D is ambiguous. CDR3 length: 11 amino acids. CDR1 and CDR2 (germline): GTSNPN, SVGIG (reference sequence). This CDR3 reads CAAGSGNTIYF. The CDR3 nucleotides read TGTGCTGCGGGGTCTGGAAACACCATATATTTT.

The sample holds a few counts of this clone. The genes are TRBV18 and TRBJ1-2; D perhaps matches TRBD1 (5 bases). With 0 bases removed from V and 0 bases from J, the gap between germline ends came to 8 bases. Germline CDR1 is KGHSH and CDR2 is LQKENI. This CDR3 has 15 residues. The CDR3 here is CASSPPQGANYGYTF. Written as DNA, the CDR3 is TGTGCCAGCTCACCACCGCAGGGAGCTAACTATGGCTACACCTTC.

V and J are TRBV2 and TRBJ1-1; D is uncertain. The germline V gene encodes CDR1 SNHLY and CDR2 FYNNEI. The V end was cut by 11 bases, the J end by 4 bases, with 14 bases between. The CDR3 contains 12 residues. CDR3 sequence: CASRTQSTEAFF. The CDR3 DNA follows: TGTGCCTCACGGACTCAGAGCACTGAAGCTTTCTTT.

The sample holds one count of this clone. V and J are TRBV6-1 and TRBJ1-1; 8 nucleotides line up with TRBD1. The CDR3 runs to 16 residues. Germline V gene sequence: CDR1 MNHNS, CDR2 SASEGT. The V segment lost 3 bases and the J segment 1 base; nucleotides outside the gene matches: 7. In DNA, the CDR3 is TGTGCCAGCAGTGACTTCACAGGGGGGCAGAACACTGAAGCTTTCTTT. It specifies CASSDFTGGQNTEAFF.

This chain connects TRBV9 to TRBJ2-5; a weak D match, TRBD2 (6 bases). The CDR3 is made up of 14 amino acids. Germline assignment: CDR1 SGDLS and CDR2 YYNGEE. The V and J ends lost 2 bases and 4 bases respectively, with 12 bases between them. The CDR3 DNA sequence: TGTGCCAGCAGCGTGGAGGGGAGAAGAGAGACCCAGTACTTC. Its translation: CASSVEGRRETQYF.

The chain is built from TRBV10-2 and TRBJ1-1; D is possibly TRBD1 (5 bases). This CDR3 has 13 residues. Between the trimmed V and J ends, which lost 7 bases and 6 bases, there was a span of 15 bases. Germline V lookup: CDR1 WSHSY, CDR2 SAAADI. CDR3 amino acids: CASTTGSPPEAFF. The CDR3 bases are TGCGCCAGCACCACAGGTTCGCCTCCTGAAGCTTTCTTT.

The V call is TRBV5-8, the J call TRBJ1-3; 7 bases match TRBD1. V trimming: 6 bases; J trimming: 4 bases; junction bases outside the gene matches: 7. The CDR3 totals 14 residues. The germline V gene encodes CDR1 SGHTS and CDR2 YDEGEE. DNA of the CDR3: TGTGCCAGCAACAACCCGGACAGGGGAAACACCATATATTTT. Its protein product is CASNNPDRGNTIYF.

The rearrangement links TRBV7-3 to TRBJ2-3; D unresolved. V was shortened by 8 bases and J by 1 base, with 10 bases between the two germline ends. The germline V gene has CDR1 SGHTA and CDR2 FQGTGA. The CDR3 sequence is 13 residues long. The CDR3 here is CASAPTGTDTQYF. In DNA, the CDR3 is TGTGCCAGCGCGCCGACGGGCACAGATACGCAGTATTTT.

This chain's CDR3 is CASSQASGGGTEAFF. Here the CDR3 DNA reads TGTGCCAGCAGCCAAGCTAGCGGGGGAGGCACTGAAGCTTTCTTT. The J gene is TRBJ1-1, the V gene TRBV3-1 (or the pseudogene TRBV3-2), with D possibly TRBD1 on 5 matching bases. CDR1 and CDR2 (germline): LGHDT, YNNKEL (reference sequence). The CDR3 runs 15 residues. The V gene lost 1 base and the J gene lost 4 bases, with 13 bases spanning the gap.

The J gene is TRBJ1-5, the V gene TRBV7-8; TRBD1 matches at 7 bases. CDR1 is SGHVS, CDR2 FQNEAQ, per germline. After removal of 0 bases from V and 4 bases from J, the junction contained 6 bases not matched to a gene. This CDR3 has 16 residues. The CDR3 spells CASSLAPAQGNQPQHF. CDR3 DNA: TGTGCCAGCAGCTTAGCGCCCGCACAGGGGAATCAGCCCCAGCATTTT. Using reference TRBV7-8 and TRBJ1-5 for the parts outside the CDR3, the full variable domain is GAGVSQSPRYKVAKRGQDVALRCDPISGHVSLFWYQQALGQGPEFLTYFQNEAQLDKSGLPSDRFFAERPEGSVSTLKIQRTQQEDSAVYLCASSLAPAQGNQPQHFGDGTRLSIL.

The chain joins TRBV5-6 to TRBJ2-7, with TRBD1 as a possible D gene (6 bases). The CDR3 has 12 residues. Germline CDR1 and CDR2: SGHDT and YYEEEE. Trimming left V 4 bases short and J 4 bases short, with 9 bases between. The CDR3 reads CASSQDRYEQYF. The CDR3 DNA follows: TGTGCCAGCAGCCAAGACAGGTACGAGCAGTACTTC.

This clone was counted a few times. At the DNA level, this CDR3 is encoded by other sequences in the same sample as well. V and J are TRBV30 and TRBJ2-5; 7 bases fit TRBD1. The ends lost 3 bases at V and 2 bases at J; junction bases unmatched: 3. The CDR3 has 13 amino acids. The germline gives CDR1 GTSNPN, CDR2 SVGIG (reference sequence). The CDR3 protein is CAWSGTVQETQYF. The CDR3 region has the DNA TGTGCCTGGAGCGGGACAGTTCAAGAGACCCAGTACTTC.

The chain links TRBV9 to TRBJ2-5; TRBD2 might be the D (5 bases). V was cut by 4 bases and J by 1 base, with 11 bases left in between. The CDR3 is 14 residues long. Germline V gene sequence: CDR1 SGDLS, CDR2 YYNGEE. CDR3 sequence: CASSQPGFQETQYF. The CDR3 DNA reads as TGTGCCAGCAGCCAACCGGGGTTCCAAGAGACCCAGTACTTC. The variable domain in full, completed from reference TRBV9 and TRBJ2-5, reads DSGVTQTPKHLITATGQRVTLRCSPRSGDLSVYWYQQSLDQGLQFLIQYYNGEERAKGNILERFSAQQFPDLHSELNLSSLELGDSALYFCASSQPGFQETQYFGPGTRLLVL.

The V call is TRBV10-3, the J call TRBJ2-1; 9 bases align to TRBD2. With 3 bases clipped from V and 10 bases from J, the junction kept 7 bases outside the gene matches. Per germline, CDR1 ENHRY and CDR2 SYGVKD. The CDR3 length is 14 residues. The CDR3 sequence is CAISDLAGAGEQFF. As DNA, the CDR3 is TGTGCCATCAGTGACTTAGCGGGGGCAGGAGAGCAGTTCTTC.